The clone carrying this T cell receptor beta chain was seen ten or more times. One end of the junction is discordant with germline, which a read error may explain. The identical CDR3 is also encoded by other nucleotide sequences in the sample. This record belongs to a study of metastatic and nonmetastatic thyroid tumors. The CDR3 covers 11 residues. From germline, CDR1 is MNHNS and CDR2 SASEGT. TCRdb re-called the PCR reads through MiXCR. The sample records about 92,000 clones, under 15% being singletons. Thyroid surgery took place with no prior treatment in any patient. The genes are TRBV6-1 and TRBJ2-7; D gene ambiguous. The material sequenced was blood. The clonotype comes from a female donor with papillary thyroid cancer or a benign thyroid nodule (not recorded which). Some clones in this sample may be carry-over from other donors' samples. The CDR3 nucleotides read TGTGCCAGCAGTGAGTACTACGAGCAGTACTTT. Protein sequence: CASSEYYEQYF.